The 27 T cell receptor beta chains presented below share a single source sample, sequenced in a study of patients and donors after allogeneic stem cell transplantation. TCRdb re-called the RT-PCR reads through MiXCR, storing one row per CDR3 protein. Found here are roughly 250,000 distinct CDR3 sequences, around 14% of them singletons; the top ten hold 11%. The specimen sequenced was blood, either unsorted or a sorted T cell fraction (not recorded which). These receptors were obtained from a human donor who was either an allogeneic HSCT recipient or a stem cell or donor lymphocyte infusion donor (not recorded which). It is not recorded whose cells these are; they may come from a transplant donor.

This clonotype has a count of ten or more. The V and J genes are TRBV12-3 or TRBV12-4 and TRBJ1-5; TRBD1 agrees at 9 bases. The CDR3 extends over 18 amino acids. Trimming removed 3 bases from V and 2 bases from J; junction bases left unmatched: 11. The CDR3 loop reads CASSLVTGGRAGNQPQHF. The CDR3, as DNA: TGTGCCAGCAGTTTGGTGACAGGGGGGAGGGCAGGCAATCAGCCCCAGCATTTT.

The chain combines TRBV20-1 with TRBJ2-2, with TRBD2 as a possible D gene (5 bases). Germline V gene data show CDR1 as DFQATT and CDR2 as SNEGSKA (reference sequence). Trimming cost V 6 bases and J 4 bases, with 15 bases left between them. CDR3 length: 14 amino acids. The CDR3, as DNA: TGCAGTGCGTTCGGGGAGTGGGGCACCGGGGAGCTGTTTTTT. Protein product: CSAFGEWGTGELFF.

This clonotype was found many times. This CDR3 is CASSLVRGNTEAFF. DNA of the CDR3: TGCGCCAGCAGCTTGGTCAGGGGTAACACTGAAGCTTTCTTT. The chain combines TRBV5-1 with TRBJ1-1, with a tentative D call TRBD1 (6 bases). CDR1 and CDR2 (germline): SGHRS, YFSETQ. This CDR3 spans 14 amino acids. The V end lost 0 bases, the J end lost 2 bases, and 8 bases lay between the germline ends.

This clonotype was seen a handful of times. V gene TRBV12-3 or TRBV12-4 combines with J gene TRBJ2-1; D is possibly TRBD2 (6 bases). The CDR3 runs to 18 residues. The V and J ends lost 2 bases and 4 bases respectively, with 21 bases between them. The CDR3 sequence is CASSLLMLGRDLYNEQFF. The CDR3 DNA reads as TGTGCCAGCAGTTTATTGATGTTGGGGCGGGATCTGTACAATGAGCAGTTCTTC.

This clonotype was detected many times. CDR3 bases: TGCGCCAGCAGCCTGGGACTAGCGGGGGGAATCTACGAGCAGTACTTC. Its translation is CASSLGLAGGIYEQYF. The rearrangement joins TRBV5-1 to TRBJ2-7; 15 bases line up with TRBD2. Germline CDR1 and CDR2: SGHRS and YFSETQ. This CDR3 region has 16 residues. The V and J ends lost 4 bases and 3 bases, in that order; junction bases with no gene match: 5.

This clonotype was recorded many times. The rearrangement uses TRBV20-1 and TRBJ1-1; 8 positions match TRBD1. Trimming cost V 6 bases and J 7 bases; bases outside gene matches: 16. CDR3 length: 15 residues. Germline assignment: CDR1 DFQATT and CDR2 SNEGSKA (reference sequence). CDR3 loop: CSASHMAGGGFEAFF. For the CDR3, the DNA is TGCAGTGCCTCTCACATGGCAGGGGGCGGCTTTGAAGCTTTCTTT.

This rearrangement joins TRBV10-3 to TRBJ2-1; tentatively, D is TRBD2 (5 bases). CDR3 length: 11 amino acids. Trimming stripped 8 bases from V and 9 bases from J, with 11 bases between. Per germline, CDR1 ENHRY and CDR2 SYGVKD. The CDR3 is CAIQRDSEQFF. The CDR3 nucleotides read TGTGCCATCCAGAGGGATTCTGAGCAGTTCTTC.

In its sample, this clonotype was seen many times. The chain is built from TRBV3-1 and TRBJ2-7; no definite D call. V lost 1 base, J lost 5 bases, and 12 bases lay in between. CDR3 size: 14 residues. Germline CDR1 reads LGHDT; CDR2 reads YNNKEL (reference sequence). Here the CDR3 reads CASSQVDLFHEQYF. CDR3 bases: TGTGCCAGCAGCCAAGTAGATCTATTCCACGAGCAGTACTTC.

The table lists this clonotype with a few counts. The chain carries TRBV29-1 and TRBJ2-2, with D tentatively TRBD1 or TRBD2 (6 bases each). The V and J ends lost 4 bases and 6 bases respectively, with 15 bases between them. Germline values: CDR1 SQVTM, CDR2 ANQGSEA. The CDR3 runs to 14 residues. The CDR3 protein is CSVVRRGDPGELFF. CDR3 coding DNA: TGCAGCGTTGTTAGAAGGGGGGATCCCGGGGAGCTGTTTTTT.

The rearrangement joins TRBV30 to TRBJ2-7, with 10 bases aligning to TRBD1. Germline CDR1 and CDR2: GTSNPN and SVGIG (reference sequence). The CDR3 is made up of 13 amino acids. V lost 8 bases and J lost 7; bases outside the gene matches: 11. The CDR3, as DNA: TGTGCCGGCCGCCGGGACAGGGGTGAAGAGCAGTACTTC. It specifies CAGRRDRGEEQYF.

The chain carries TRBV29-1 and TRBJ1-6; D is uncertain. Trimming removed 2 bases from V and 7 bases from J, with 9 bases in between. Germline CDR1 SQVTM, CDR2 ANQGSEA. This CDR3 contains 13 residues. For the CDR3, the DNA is TGCAGCGTTGAAACGGACCAAAATTCACCCCTCCACTTT. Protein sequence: CSVETDQNSPLHF.

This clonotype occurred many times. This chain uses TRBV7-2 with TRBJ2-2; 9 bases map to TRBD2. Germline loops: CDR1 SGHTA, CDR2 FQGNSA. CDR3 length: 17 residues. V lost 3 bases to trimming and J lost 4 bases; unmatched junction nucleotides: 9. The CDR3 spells CASSLVSGRRGTGELFF. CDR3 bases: TGTGCCAGCAGCTTGGTTAGCGGGAGAAGGGGCACCGGGGAGCTGTTTTTT.

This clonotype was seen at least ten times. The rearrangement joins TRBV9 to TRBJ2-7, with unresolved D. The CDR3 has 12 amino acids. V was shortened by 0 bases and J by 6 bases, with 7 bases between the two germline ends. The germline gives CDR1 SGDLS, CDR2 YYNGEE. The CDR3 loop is CASSVAVGEQYF. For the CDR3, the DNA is TGTGCCAGCAGCGTAGCGGTTGGCGAGCAGTACTTC.

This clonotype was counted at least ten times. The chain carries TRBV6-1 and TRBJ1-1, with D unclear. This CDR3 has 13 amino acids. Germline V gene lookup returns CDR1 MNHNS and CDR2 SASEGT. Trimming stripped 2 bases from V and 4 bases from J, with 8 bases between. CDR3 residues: CASSELGPTEAFF. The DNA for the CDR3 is TGTGCCAGCAGTGAATTAGGACCCACTGAAGCTTTCTTT.

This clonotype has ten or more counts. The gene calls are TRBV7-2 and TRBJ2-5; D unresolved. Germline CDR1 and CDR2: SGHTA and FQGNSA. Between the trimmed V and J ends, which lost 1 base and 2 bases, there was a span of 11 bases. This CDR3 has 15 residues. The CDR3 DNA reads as TGTGCCAGCAGCTTAGGCCGGATTTTACAAGAGACCCAGTACTTC. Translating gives CASSLGRILQETQYF.

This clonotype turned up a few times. As DNA, the CDR3 is TGCGCCAGCAGCTCGGGCGCTTACACAGATACGCAGTATTTT. Amino acids: CASSSGAYTDTQYF. V and J are TRBV5-1 and TRBJ2-3; D not resolved. From germline, CDR1 is SGHRS and CDR2 YFSETQ. V was shortened by 3 bases and J by 2 bases, with 10 bases between the two germline ends. CDR3 size: 14 residues.

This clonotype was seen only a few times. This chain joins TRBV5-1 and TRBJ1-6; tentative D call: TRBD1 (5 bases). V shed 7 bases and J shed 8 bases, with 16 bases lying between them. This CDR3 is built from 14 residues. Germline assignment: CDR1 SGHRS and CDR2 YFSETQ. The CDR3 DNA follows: TGCGCCAGCGCCCGGGACTCCGTAGATTCACCCCTCCACTTT. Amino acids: CASARDSVDSPLHF.

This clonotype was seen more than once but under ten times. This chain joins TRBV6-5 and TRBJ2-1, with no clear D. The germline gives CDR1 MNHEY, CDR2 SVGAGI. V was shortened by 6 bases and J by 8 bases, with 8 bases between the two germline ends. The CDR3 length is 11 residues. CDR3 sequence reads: CASRALDEQFF. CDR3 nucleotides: TGTGCCAGCAGAGCTTTGGATGAGCAGTTCTTC.

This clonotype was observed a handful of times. CDR3 residues: CASSLSRTGKETQYF. The CDR3 DNA follows: TGTGCCAGCAGCTTATCCCGGACAGGGAAAGAGACCCAGTACTTC. The J gene is TRBJ2-5, the V gene TRBV7-2; TRBD1 aligns across 8 bases. CDR3 size: 15 residues. From germline, CDR1 is SGHTA and CDR2 FQGNSA. Unmatched junction bases numbered 5, after V lost 2 bases and J lost 3 bases. Looking up the rest from reference TRBV7-2 and TRBJ2-5 gives the full variable domain: GAGVSQSPSNKVTEKGKDVELRCDPISGHTALYWYRQSLGQGLEFLIYFQGNSAPDKSGLPSDRFSAERTGGSVSTLTIQRTQQEDSAVYLCASSLSRTGKETQYFGPGTRLLVL.

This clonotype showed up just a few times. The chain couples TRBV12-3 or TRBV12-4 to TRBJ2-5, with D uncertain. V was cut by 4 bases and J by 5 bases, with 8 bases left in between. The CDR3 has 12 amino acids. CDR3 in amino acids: CASSSSGETQYF. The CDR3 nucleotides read TGTGCCAGCAGTTCCAGTGGGGAGACCCAGTACTTC.

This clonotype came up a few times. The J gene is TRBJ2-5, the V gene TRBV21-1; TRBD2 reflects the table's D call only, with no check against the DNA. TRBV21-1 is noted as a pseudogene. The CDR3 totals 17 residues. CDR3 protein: CASSKEHHGAPQETQYF. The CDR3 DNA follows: TGTGCCAGCAGCAAAGAGCATCACGGGGCCCCCCAAGAGACCCAGTACTTC.

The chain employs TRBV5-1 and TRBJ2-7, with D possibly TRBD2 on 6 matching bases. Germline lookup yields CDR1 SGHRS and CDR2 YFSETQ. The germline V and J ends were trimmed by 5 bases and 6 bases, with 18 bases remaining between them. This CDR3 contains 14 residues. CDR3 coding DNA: TGCGCCAGCAGAAAATCGGGGGAGGCAGGCGAGCAGTACTTC. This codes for CASRKSGEAGEQYF.

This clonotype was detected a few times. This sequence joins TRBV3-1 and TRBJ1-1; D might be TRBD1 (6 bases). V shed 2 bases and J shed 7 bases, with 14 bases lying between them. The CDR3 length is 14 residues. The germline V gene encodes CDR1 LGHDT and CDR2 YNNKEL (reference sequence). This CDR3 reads CASSQTPGQSEAFF. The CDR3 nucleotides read TGTGCCAGCAGCCAAACCCCTGGACAGAGTGAAGCTTTCTTT.

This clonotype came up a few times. CDR3 sequence (DNA): TGCGCCAGCAGTCAATCCCCTCTCCAGCCCCAGCATTTT. It is translated as CASSQSPLQPQHF. V gene TRBV23-1 combines with J gene TRBJ1-5; no clear D. TRBV23-1 is an open reading frame, and its role is uncertain. The CDR3 runs 13 residues. V was trimmed by 0 bases and J by 7 bases, leaving 7 bases between them.

CDR3 sequence reads: CASSGTSGRNNEQFF. The CDR3 nucleotides read TGTGCCAGCAGCGGAACTAGCGGGAGAAACAATGAGCAGTTCTTC. V gene TRBV9 combines with J gene TRBJ2-1; 11 bases fit TRBD2. The CDR3 is 15 amino acids. Trimming removed 3 bases from V and 5 bases from J; junction bases left unmatched: 4. CDR1 and CDR2 (germline): SGDLS, YYNGEE.

This chain's CDR3 is CASSLSGTIYNEQFF. CDR3 in DNA: TGTGCCAGCAGCTTAAGTGGGACTATTTACAATGAGCAGTTCTTC. The chain couples TRBV11-2 to TRBJ2-1; TRBD2 aligns across 7 bases. There are 15 residues in the CDR3. Unmatched junction bases numbered 5, after V lost 2 bases and J lost 4 bases. Germline loops: CDR1 SGHAT, CDR2 FQNNGV.

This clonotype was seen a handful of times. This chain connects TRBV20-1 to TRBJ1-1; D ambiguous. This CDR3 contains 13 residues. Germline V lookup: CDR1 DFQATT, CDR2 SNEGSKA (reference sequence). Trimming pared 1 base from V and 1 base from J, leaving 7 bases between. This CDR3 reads CSARGGANTEAFF. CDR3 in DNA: TGCAGTGCTAGAGGGGGAGCGAACACTGAAGCTTTCTTT.